Presented here are 9 T cell receptor beta chains from one specimen sequenced in a study of T cell repertoires in ileal Crohn's disease. Generated by immunoSEQ multiplex PCR, the TCRdb table keeps only in-frame clones and is missing some. The sample comprises approximately 13,000 clones, roughly four fifths of which are singletons, and 4% to 5.5% rests with the top ten. The source material was ileal tissue. The receptor source for this set is an adult with Crohn's disease.

By sample share, this clone is medium-sized. The V and J genes are TRBV27 and TRBJ1-1; D is perhaps TRBD1 (6 bases). Per the germline V gene, CDR1 is MNHEY and CDR2 is SMNVEV (reference sequence). This CDR3 region has 14 residues. V was cut by 4 bases and J by 0 bases, with 9 bases left in between. CDR3 loop: CASSSQGLNTEAFF. In DNA, the CDR3 is TGTGCCAGCAGTTCACAGGGATTGAACACTGAAGCTTTCTTT.

The V and J genes are TRBV18 and TRBJ1-1; TRBD1 aligns across 11 bases. Germline V gene data show CDR1 as KGHSH and CDR2 as LQKENI. The CDR3 totals 15 residues. With 4 bases clipped from V and 1 base from J, the junction kept 2 bases outside the gene matches. CDR3 sequence (DNA): TGTGCCAGCTCACGGGGACAGGGGGGGAACACTGAAGCTTTCTTT. The encoded protein is CASSRGQGGNTEAFF.

The chain has TRBV18 and TRBJ1-2; 7 bases are shared with TRBD1. The ends lost 4 bases at V and 2 bases at J; junction bases unmatched: 7. Germline V gene sequence: CDR1 KGHSH, CDR2 LQKENI. This CDR3 comprises 15 residues. The CDR3 region has the DNA TGTGCCAGCTCACGTCCGGGACAGAGAAACTATGGCTACACCTTC. It is translated as CASSRPGQRNYGYTF.

This chain links TRBV19 with TRBJ2-3; 7 nucleotides match TRBD1. Per the germline V gene, CDR1 is LNHDA and CDR2 is SQIVND (reference sequence). CDR3 length: 13 residues. With V trimmed by 7 bases and J by 10 bases, 11 bases remained unmatched. CDR3 sequence (DNA): TGTGCCAGTACCCCAACGCGGACAGGTCCGCAGTATTTT. It specifies CASTPTRTGPQYF.

V usage is TRBV28 and J usage is TRBJ2-5; TRBD2 matches at 11 bases. Germline values: CDR1 MDHEN, CDR2 SYDVKM. The CDR3 is 16 residues long. The V and J ends lost 3 bases and 2 bases, in that order; junction bases with no gene match: 5. As DNA, the CDR3 is TGTGCCAGCAGTTTGCTAGCGGGGGGCCCTCAAGAGACCCAGTACTTC. Its translation: CASSLLAGGPQETQYF.

V usage is TRBV5-8 and J usage is TRBJ2-2; TRBD2 is a possible D gene (5 bases). CDR3 size: 15 residues. Per germline, CDR1 SGHTS and CDR2 YDEGEE. V dropped 0 bases and J dropped 1 base, with 7 bases sitting between them. Here the CDR3 reads CASSLGGKNTGELFF. The CDR3, as DNA: TGTGCCAGCAGCTTGGGAGGGAAGAACACCGGGGAGCTGTTTTTT. Variable domain in full (rest from reference TRBV5-8 and TRBJ2-2): EAGVTQSPTHLIKTRGQQATLRCSPISGHTSVYWYQQALGLGLQFLLWYDEGEERNRGNFPPRFSGRQFPNYSSELNVNALELEDSALYLCASSLGGKNTGELFFGEGSRLTVL.

The V and J genes are TRBV5-4 and TRBJ2-7, with 13 bases aligning to TRBD2. V gave up 4 bases and J gave up 7 bases; unmatched junction bases: 8. Germline CDR1 SGHNT, CDR2 YYREEE (reference sequence). This CDR3 spans 15 amino acids. CDR3 nucleotide sequence: TGTGCCAGCAGCCGTGGCACTAGCGGGGGGGAGGAGCAGTACTTC. Residues: CASSRGTSGGEEQYF.

The chain employs TRBV6-5 and TRBJ1-2, with unresolved D. CDR1 is MNHEY and CDR2 is SVGAGI in the germline V gene. This CDR3 is 14 amino acids long. With 7 bases removed from V and 4 bases from J, the gap between germline ends came to 16 bases. CDR3 in amino acids: CASTATLAGYGYTF. In DNA, the CDR3 is TGTGCCAGCACCGCCACTCTCGCCGGCTATGGCTACACCTTC.

This clone showed up just once. The rearrangement links TRBV7-8 to TRBJ1-3; D is uncertain. Germline-derived CDR1 and CDR2 are SGHVS and FQNEAQ. Deletions cut 5 bases from V and 0 bases from J, with 11 bases between. This CDR3 contains 15 residues. CDR3 sequence reads: CASSQMAFSGNTIYF. The CDR3 region has the DNA TGTGCCAGCAGCCAGATGGCATTCTCTGGAAACACCATATATTTT.